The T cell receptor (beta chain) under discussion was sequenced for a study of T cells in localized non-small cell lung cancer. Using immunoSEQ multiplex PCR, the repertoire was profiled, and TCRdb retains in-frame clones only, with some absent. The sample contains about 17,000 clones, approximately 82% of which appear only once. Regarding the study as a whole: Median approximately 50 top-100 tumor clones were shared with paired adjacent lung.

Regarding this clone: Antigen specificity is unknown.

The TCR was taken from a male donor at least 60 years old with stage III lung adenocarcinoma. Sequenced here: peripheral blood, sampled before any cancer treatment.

CDR3 sequence reads: CASSLDQNEKLFF. The CDR3 DNA sequence: TGCGCCAGCAGCTTGGACCAAAATGAAAAACTGTTTTTT. The chain couples TRBV5-1 to TRBJ1-4; D is undetermined. This CDR3 comprises 13 residues. The germline V gene has CDR1 SGHRS and CDR2 YFSETQ. With 0 bases removed from V and 5 bases from J, the gap between germline ends came to 5 bases. Full variable domain (rest looked up from reference TRBV5-1 and TRBJ1-4): KAGVTQTPRYLIKTRGQQVTLSCSPISGHRSVSWYQQTPGQGLQFLFEYFSETQRNKGNFPGRFSGRQFSNSRSEMNVSTLELGDSALYLCASSLDQNEKLFFGSGTQLSVL.